The 27 T cell receptor beta chains below come from one sample, sequenced in a study of TIL therapy for anti-PD-1-resistant metastatic lung cancer (dated by TCRdb to the early 2020s). The label giving this sample's time point can be read as: pre-treatment sample, taken before nivolumab and TIL therapy. Baseline tumor samples were excised metastases, mostly pleural nodules or supraclavicular lymph nodes, from the same resection used to grow TIL. TCR beta CDR3 regions were amplified from genomic DNA by bias-controlled multiplex PCR with the immunoSEQ v3 hsTCRB kit. As stored in TCRdb, this immuneACCESS dataset retains in-frame rearrangements with V and J assigned. A fraction of the clones does not appear; measured against another copy, unresolved V genes explain less than half of the discrepancy, and the remainder lacks a known reason. In this sample the table shows tens of thousands of clones, over 60% of which occur a single time. The biggest ten clones account for approximately 7% of the sample.

The specimen comprised tumor tissue, sampled at baseline. These receptor sequences come from a person aged 25 to 79 with non-small cell lung cancer.

The genes are TRBV7-9 and TRBJ1-3; D is perhaps TRBD1 (6 bases). Germline CDR1 and CDR2: SEHNR and FQNEAQ (reference sequence). This CDR3 is 16 amino acids long. The V end was cut by 5 bases, the J end by 1 base, with 15 bases between. CDR3 DNA sequence: TGTGCCAGCAGCCCGTCTCCAGGGGTTTCTGGAAACACCATATATTTT. Amino acids: CASSPSPGVSGNTIYF.

The J gene is TRBJ2-3, the V gene TRBV4-3; 10 bases agree with TRBD2. J was trimmed by 5 bases and V by 0 bases; bases with no gene match: 5. The germline V gene has CDR1 LGHNA and CDR2 YSLEER. This CDR3 region has 16 residues. CDR3: CASSQEERGGVDTQYF. The CDR3 DNA sequence: TGCGCCAGCAGCCAAGAAGAGCGGGGGGGCGTAGATACGCAGTATTTT.

This chain joins TRBV10-3 and TRBJ1-4, with a tentative D call TRBD1 (6 bases). Germline CDR1 and CDR2: ENHRY and SYGVKD. V was clipped by 6 bases and J by 1 base, with 18 bases between them. This CDR3 has 17 residues. CDR3 region: CAISFPGPRGTNEKLFF. The CDR3 nucleotides read TGTGCCATCAGCTTCCCAGGACCCAGGGGAACTAATGAAAAACTGTTTTTT.

This clone was counted between two and nine times. This rearrangement joins TRBV5-1 to TRBJ2-3; tentative D call: TRBD2 (5 bases). The CDR3 consists of 15 residues. Trimming removed 4 bases from V and 3 bases from J, with 15 bases in between. The germline CDR1 and CDR2 sequences are SGHRS and YFSETQ. The CDR3 DNA follows: TGCGCCAGCAGCCAAGAACAGCGGCCAACAGATACGCAGTATTTT. Protein: CASSQEQRPTDTQYF.

This sequence joins TRBV6-4 and TRBJ1-1; D unresolved. V lost 10 bases to trimming and J lost 6 bases, with 12 bases between them. CDR1 and CDR2 from the germline V gene are MRHNA and SNTAGT. This CDR3 spans 11 amino acids. The CDR3 sequence is CAIGSRSEAFF. The CDR3, as DNA: TGTGCCATCGGGAGCCGATCTGAAGCTTTCTTT.

The chain uses TRBV15 and TRBJ2-2; TRBD1 or TRBD2 may be the D gene (5 bases each). V lost 1 base to trimming and J lost 1 base, with 19 bases between them. This CDR3 is 19 amino acids long. Germline assignment: CDR1 LNHNV and CDR2 YYDKDF (reference sequence). Here the CDR3 DNA reads TGTGCCACCAGCAGAGTTTGGGGGACCGGCGTGCAGAACACCGGGGAGCTGTTTTTT. Protein sequence: CATSRVWGTGVQNTGELFF.

The V call is TRBV30, the J call TRBJ1-2; unclear D gene. Between the trimmed V and J ends, which lost 6 bases and 4 bases, there was a span of 12 bases. The germline V gene encodes CDR1 GTSNPN and CDR2 SVGIG (reference sequence). The CDR3 is 12 residues long. The CDR3 reads CACRTGFYGYTF. The CDR3 nucleotides are TGTGCCTGTCGGACGGGCTTCTATGGCTACACCTTC.

The genes are TRBV7-4 and TRBJ2-1; D is possibly TRBD2 (6 bases). Trimming shortened V by 7 bases and J by 7 bases, and 14 bases separated the two germline ends. Germline lookup yields CDR1 SGHVT and CDR2 SQSDAQ. There are 13 residues in the CDR3. The CDR3 DNA reads as TGTGCCAGCACGTGGTGTGCGGGGAATGAGCAGTTCTTC. Its protein product is CASTWCAGNEQFF.

V is TRBV21-1 and J is TRBJ2-5; the D segment call TRBD1 is taken from the table without a DNA check. TRBV21-1 is given as a pseudogene. The CDR3 has 24 amino acids. The CDR3 nucleotides read TGTGCCAGCAGCAAAAGCATACCGGGACAGGAGACCCTAAGTTTCCTTTATAAGGAAGAGACCCAGTACTTC. Translating it yields CASSKSIPGQETLSFLYKEETQYF.

This rearrangement joins TRBV15 to TRBJ2-1; 8 positions agree with TRBD2. V shed 5 bases and J 7 bases; nucleotides not matched to a gene: 10. The germline V gene has CDR1 LNHNV and CDR2 YYDKDF (reference sequence). The CDR3 spans 15 residues. This CDR3 is CATSLERGPGNEQFF. In DNA, the CDR3 is TGTGCCACCAGCCTTGAGCGGGGGCCGGGGAATGAGCAGTTCTTC. Supplemented by reference TRBV15 and TRBJ2-1, the full variable domain reads DAMVIQNPRYQVTQFGKPVTLSCSQTLNHNVMYWYQQKSSQAPKLLFHYYDKDFNNEADTPDNFQSRRPNTSFCFLDIRSPGLGDTAMYLCATSLERGPGNEQFFGPGTRLTVL.

The rearrangement uses TRBV4-2 and TRBJ2-3; TRBD2 matches 11 bases. Trimming at V came to 4 bases and at J to 3 bases, leaving 6 bases not matched to a gene. The CDR3 has 16 amino acids. Germline values: CDR1 LGHNA, CDR2 YNFKEQ. The CDR3 nucleotides are TGTGCCAGCAGCCTAACTAGCGGGGGTCTTACAGATACGCAGTATTTT. Amino acids: CASSLTSGGLTDTQYF.

The chain uses TRBV15 and TRBJ1-5; D not certain. V was cut by 0 bases and J by 6 bases, with 15 bases left in between. The germline V gene has CDR1 LNHNV and CDR2 YYDKDF (reference sequence). This CDR3 has 16 residues. The CDR3 is CATSRDLGKGRQPQHF. The CDR3 DNA sequence: TGTGCCACCAGCAGAGATCTGGGAAAGGGCCGTCAGCCCCAGCATTTT.

The genes are TRBV7-3 and TRBJ2-7; 9 positions agree with TRBD2. After removal of 6 bases from V and 5 bases from J, the junction contained 11 bases not matched to a gene. This CDR3 is 15 amino acids long. The V gene's germline CDR1 is SGHTA and CDR2 FQGTGA. The CDR3 loop reads CASRVSGGRDNEQYF. Here the CDR3 DNA reads TGTGCCAGCAGGGTCAGCGGGGGGCGCGATAACGAGCAGTACTTC.

The rearrangement joins TRBV5-1 to TRBJ2-5; either TRBD1 or TRBD2 may fit D (6 bases each). CDR3 size: 16 residues. Per germline, CDR1 SGHRS and CDR2 YFSETQ. V shed 5 bases and J shed 2 bases, with 19 bases lying between them. The CDR3 DNA is TGCGCCAGCAGTACGGTGGTTGGGGGGCCTCAAGAGACCCAGTACTTC. This encodes CASSTVVGGPQETQYF.

This clone has a single count. This chain's CDR3 is CASTPGRGDTGELFF. The CDR3 DNA reads TGTGCCAGCACCCCGGGCAGGGGGGACACCGGGGAGCTGTTTTTT. V usage is TRBV7-7 and J usage is TRBJ2-2; D is perhaps TRBD1 (7 bases). From germline, CDR1 is SSHAT and CDR2 FNYEAQ (reference sequence). The CDR3 length is 15 residues. V was trimmed by 7 bases and J by 3 bases, leaving 15 bases between them.

The J gene is TRBJ1-1, the V gene TRBV10-1; D is unresolved. The V end was cut by 2 bases, the J end by 4 bases, with 8 bases between. There are 13 residues in the CDR3. In germline, CDR1 is WNHNN, CDR2 SYGVQD (reference sequence). The CDR3 here is CASSEGISTEAFF. CDR3 nucleotides: TGCGCCAGCAGTGAGGGCATAAGCACTGAAGCTTTCTTT.

The gene calls are TRBV4-2 and TRBJ2-3; TRBD2 matches 8 bases. CDR1 and CDR2 from the germline V gene are LGHNA and YNFKEQ. CDR3 length equals 14 residues. With 4 bases clipped from V and 4 bases from J, the junction kept 4 bases outside the gene matches. CDR3 loop: CASSPGGAPDTQYF. CDR3 in DNA: TGTGCCAGCAGCCCCGGGGGGGCACCAGATACGCAGTATTTT.

The rearrangement uses TRBV5-1 and TRBJ1-1; 9 nucleotides match TRBD1. This CDR3 comprises 16 residues. Germline lookup yields CDR1 SGHRS and CDR2 YFSETQ. V was pared by 6 bases and J by 4 bases, with 13 bases of the junction left unmatched. The CDR3 bases are TGCGCCAGCACCGATCCAATGACAGGGGGGGTCACTGAAGCTTTCTTT. It yields the protein CASTDPMTGGVTEAFF.

This chain links TRBV11-2 with TRBJ2-2; D is possibly TRBD2 (6 bases). The CDR3 length is 16 residues. V lost 5 bases, J lost 3 bases, and 16 bases lay in between. Germline assignment: CDR1 SGHAT and CDR2 FQNNGV. In DNA, the CDR3 is TGTGCCAGCAGCCCAAGACGCGGGGAGGACACCGGGGAGCTGTTTTTT. Its protein product is CASSPRRGEDTGELFF. The full variable domain, in which reference TRBV11-2 and TRBJ2-2 provide the parts outside the CDR3, is EAGVAQSPRYKIIEKRQSVAFWCNPISGHATLYWYQQILGQGPKLLIQFQNNGVVDDSQLPKDRFSAERLKGVDSTLKIQPAKLEDSAVYLCASSPRRGEDTGELFFGEGSRLTVL.

The chain recombines TRBV21-1 with TRBJ1-5. TRBV21-1 is a documented pseudogene. CDR3 length equals 15 residues. The chain's CDR3 is CASTQGRGPDQPQHF. The CDR3 nucleotides are TGTGCCAGCACCCAGGGACGAGGGCCCGATCAGCCCCAGCATTTT.

The chain joins TRBV6-6 to TRBJ1-1, with TRBD1 identical over 9 bases. Trimming cost V 0 bases and J 6 bases; bases outside gene matches: 8. Germline values: CDR1 MNHNY, CDR2 SVGAGI (reference sequence). This CDR3 has 16 amino acids. The CDR3 loop is CASSYSTGQGRPEAFF. In DNA, the CDR3 is TGTGCCAGCAGTTACTCGACGGGACAGGGTCGTCCTGAAGCTTTCTTT.

The chain has TRBV18 and TRBJ1-5, with a possible D match to TRBD1 (5 bases). This CDR3 spans 18 amino acids. Germline loops: CDR1 KGHSH, CDR2 LQKENI. The V end lost 3 bases, the J end lost 2 bases, and 20 bases lay between the germline ends. CDR3 amino acids: CASSPFVDIGPGNQPQHF. Written as DNA, the CDR3 is TGTGCCAGCTCACCGTTCGTGGACATTGGTCCGGGCAATCAGCCCCAGCATTTT.

The chain joins TRBV5-4 to TRBJ2-1, with D possibly being TRBD2 (7 bases). CDR1 SGHNT and CDR2 YYREEE come from the germline V gene (reference sequence). V lost 0 bases and J 9 bases, leaving 22 bases between the germline ends. The CDR3 runs 17 residues. The CDR3 sequence is CASSLERNGGRGVEQFF. The CDR3 nucleotides read TGTGCCAGCAGCTTGGAAAGAAACGGGGGGCGAGGAGTTGAGCAGTTCTTC.

The J gene is TRBJ2-3, the V gene TRBV5-1; TRBD1 agrees at 7 bases. J lost 0 bases, V lost 0 bases, and 13 bases had no gene match. The CDR3 runs to 19 residues. Germline assignment: CDR1 SGHRS and CDR2 YFSETQ. In nucleotides, the CDR3 is TGCGCCAGCAGCTTGGGGAATACAGGGGACCTATTTAGCACAGATACGCAGTATTTT. It translates to CASSLGNTGDLFSTDTQYF.

This clone has more than one count but fewer than ten. The chain is built from TRBV19 and TRBJ2-2, with 9 bases fitting TRBD2. Germline V gene lookup returns CDR1 LNHDA and CDR2 SQIVND (reference sequence). There are 17 residues in the CDR3. J gave up 3 bases and V 0 bases, and 5 bases lay outside the gene matches. CDR3 coding DNA: TGTGCCAGTAGTATAGAGCGGCGGGGGGGCGACACCGGGGAGCTGTTTTTT. Translation: CASSIERRGGDTGELFF.

This clone showed up just once. The chain has TRBV7-3 and TRBJ2-7; D remains unclear. This CDR3 contains 14 residues. V gave up 3 bases and J gave up 5 bases, with 14 bases separating them. CDR1 is SGHTA and CDR2 is FQGTGA in the germline V gene. In nucleotides, the CDR3 is TGTGCCAGCAGCTTGTCCGGACCGGTCGACGAGCAGTACTTC. Its protein product is CASSLSGPVDEQYF.

In its sample, this clone ranks as medium-sized. V usage is TRBV27 and J usage is TRBJ1-5; D unclear. V lost 3 bases, J lost 5 bases, and 8 bases lay in between. The CDR3 sequence is 13 residues long. Germline V gene lookup returns CDR1 MNHEY and CDR2 SMNVEV (reference sequence). In DNA, the CDR3 is TGTGCCAGCAGTTTCGCGGTGGATCAGCCCCAGCATTTT. Encoded protein: CASSFAVDQPQHF.